This T cell receptor beta chain was observed in a study of control samples from healthy donors and cancer patients. Looked up from germline, CDR1 is SGHRS and CDR2 is YFSETQ. This CDR3 contains 15 residues. The V end was cut by 1 base, the J end by 0 bases, with 9 bases between. Clones were read by immunoSEQ multiplex PCR, and TCRdb kept only the in-frame ones, dropping some. This sample carries about 170,000 clones, around 93% of them seen once, and the ten largest clones take about 4%. The chain recombines TRBV5-1 with TRBJ2-3; unclear D gene. The receptor's source is a woman aged 55-69 years in good health. The sample consisted of blood. The CDR3 coding sequence is TGCGCCAGCAGCTTGATGCAGACTAGCACAGATACGCAGTATTTT. Protein: CASSLMQTSTDTQYF. Based on the CDR3 plus reference TRBV5-1 and TRBJ2-3, the full variable domain is KAGVTQTPRYLIKTRGQQVTLSCSPISGHRSVSWYQQTPGQGLQFLFEYFSETQRNKGNFPGRFSGRQFSNSRSEMNVSTLELGDSALYLCASSLMQTSTDTQYFGPGTRLTVL.